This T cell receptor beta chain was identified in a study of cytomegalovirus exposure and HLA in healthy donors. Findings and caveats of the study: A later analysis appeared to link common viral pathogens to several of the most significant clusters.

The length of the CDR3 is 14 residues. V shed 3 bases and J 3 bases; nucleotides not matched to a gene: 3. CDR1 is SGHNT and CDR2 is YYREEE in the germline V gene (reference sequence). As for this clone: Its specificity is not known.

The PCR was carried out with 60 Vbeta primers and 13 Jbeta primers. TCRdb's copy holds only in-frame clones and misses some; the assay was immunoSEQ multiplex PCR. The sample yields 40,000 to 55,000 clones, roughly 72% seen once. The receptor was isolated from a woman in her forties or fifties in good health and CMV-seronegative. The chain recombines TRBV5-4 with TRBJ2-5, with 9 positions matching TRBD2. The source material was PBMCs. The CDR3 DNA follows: TGTGCCAGCAGCTCCAGACTAGCGGAAGAGACCCAGTACTTC. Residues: CASSSRLAEETQYF. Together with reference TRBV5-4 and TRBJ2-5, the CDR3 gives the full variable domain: ETGVTQSPTHLIKTRGQQVTLRCSSQSGHNTVSWYQQALGQGPQFIFQYYREEENGRGNFPPRFSGLQFPNYSSELNVNALELDDSALYLCASSSRLAEETQYFGPGTRLLVL.